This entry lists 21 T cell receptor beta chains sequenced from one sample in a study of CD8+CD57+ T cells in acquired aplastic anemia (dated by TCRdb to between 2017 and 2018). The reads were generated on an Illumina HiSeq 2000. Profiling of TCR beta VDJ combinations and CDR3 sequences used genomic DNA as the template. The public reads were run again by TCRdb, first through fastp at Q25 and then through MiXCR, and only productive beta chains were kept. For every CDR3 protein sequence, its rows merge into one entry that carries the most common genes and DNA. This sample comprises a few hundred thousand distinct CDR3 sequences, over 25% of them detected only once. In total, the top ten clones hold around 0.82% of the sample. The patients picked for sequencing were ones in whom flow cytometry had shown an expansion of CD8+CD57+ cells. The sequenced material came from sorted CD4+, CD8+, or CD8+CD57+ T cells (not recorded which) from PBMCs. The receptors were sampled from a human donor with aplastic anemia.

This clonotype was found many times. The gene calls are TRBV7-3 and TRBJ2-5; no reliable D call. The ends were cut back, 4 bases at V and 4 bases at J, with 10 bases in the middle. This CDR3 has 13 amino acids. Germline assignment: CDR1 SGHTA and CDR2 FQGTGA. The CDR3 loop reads CASSSGPLETQYF. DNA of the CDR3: TGTGCCAGCAGCTCGGGCCCTTTAGAGACCCAGTACTTC. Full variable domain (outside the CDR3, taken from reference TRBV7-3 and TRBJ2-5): GAGVSQTPSNKVTEKGKYVELRCDPISGHTALYWYRQSLGQGPEFLIYFQGTGAADDSGLPNDRFFAVRPEGSVSTLKIQRTERGDSAVYLCASSSGPLETQYFGPGTRLLVL.

The DNA of the CDR3 is TGTGCCAGCAGCAGCGGGGGGCCATCCGCCTACGAGCAGTACTTC. Translated, it gives CASSSGGPSAYEQYF. The chain combines TRBV2 with TRBJ2-7, with 9 bases that match TRBD2. Germline V gene sequence: CDR1 SNHLY, CDR2 FYNNEI. The CDR3 consists of 15 residues. The J segment lost 2 bases and the V segment lost 6 bases, leaving 8 bases of the junction unmatched. Full variable domain (missing parts from reference TRBV2 and TRBJ2-7): EPEVTQTPSHQVTQMGQEVILRCVPISNHLYFYWYRQILGQKVEFLVSFYNNEISEKSEIFDDQFSVERPDGSNFTLKIRSTKLEDSAMYFCASSSGGPSAYEQYFGPGTRLTVT.

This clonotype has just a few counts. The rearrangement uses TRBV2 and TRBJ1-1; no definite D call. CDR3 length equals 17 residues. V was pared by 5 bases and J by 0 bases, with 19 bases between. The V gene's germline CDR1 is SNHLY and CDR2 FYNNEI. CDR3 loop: CASSMTSIMSMNTEAFF. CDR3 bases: TGTGCCAGCAGTATGACAAGTATAATGTCTATGAACACTGAAGCTTTCTTT.

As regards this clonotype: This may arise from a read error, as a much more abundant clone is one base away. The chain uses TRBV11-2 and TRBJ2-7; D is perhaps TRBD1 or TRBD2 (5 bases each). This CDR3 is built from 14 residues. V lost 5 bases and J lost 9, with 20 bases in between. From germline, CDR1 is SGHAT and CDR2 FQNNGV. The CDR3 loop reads CASSLRDGVTGQYF. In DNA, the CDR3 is TGTGCCAGCAGCCTCCGGGACGGAGTTACGGGGCAGTACTTC.

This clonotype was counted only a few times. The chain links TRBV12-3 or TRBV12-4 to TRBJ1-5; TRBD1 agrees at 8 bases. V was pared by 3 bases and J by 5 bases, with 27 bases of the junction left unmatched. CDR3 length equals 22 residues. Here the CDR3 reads CASSFHQLPLNAGDRKYQPQHF. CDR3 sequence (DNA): TGTGCCAGCAGTTTCCACCAACTCCCATTGAATGCAGGGGACAGGAAGTATCAGCCCCAGCATTTT.

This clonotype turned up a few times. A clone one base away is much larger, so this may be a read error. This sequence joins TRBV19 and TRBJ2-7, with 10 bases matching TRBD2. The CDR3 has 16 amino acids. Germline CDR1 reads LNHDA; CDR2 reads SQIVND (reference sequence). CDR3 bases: TGTTCCAGTGGAGGAGGCGGGCTAGCGGGAGTCGGCGAGCAGTACTTC. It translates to CSSGGGGLAGVGEQYF.

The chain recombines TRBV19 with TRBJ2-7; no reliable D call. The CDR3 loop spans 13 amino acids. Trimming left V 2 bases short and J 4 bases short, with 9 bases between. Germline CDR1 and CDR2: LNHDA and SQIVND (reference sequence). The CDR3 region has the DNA TGTGCCAGTAGTATAAACGGAGATTACGAGCAGTACTTC. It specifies CASSINGDYEQYF.

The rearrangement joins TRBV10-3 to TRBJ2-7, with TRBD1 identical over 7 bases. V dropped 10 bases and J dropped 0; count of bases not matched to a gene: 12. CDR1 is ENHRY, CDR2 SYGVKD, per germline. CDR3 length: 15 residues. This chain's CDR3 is CASSLYRDSSYEQYF. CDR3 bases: TGTGCCAGCAGCTTATACCGGGACAGCTCCTACGAGCAGTACTTC.

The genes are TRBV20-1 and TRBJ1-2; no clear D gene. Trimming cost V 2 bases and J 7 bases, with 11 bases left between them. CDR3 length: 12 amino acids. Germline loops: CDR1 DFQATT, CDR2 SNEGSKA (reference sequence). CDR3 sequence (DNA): TGCAGTGCTAGAAAGGGATCCCGTGGCTACACCTTC. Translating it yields CSARKGSRGYTF.

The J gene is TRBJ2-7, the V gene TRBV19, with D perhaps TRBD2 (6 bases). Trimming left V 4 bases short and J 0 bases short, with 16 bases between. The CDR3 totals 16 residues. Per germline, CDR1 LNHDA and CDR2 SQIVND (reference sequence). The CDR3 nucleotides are TGTGCCAGTAGTAAAGGAGGAGGGATGAGCTCCTACGAGCAGTACTTC. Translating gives CASSKGGGMSSYEQYF. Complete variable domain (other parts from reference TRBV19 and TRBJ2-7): DGGITQSPKYLFRKEGQNVTLSCEQNLNHDAMYWYRQDPGQGLRLIYYSQIVNDFQKGDIAEGYSVSREKKESFPLTVTSAQKNPTAFYLCASSKGGGMSSYEQYFGPGTRLTVT.

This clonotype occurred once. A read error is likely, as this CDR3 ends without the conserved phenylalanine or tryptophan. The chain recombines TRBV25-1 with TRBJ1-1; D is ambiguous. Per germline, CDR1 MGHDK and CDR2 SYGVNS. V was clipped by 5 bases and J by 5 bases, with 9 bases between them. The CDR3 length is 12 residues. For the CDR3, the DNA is TGTGCCAGCAGTTCTGCGGGTACTGAAGCTTTCTAT. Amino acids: CASSSAGTEAFY.

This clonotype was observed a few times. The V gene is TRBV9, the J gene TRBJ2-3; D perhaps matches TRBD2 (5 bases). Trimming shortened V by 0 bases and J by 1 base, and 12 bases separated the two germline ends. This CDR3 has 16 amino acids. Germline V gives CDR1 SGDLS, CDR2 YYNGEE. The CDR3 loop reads CASSVGAEIGTDTQYF. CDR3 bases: TGTGCCAGCAGCGTAGGAGCGGAAATAGGCACAGATACGCAGTATTTT.

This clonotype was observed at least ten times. The CDR3 region is CASSTAGATNEKLFF. In nucleotides, the CDR3 is TGTGCCAGTAGCACGGCGGGGGCAACTAATGAAAAACTGTTTTTT. V usage is TRBV19 and J usage is TRBJ1-4; D might be TRBD1 (5 bases). The germline gives CDR1 LNHDA, CDR2 SQIVND (reference sequence). The CDR3 covers 15 residues. Trimming took 6 bases from V and 0 from J, leaving 11 bases between them.

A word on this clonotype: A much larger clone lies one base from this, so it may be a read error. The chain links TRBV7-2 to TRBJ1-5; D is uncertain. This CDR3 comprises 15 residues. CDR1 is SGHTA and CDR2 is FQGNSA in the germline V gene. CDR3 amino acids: CASSLPGPMNQPHHF. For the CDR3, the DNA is TGTGCCAGCAGCTTACCCGGACCGATGAATCAGCCCCATCATTTT.

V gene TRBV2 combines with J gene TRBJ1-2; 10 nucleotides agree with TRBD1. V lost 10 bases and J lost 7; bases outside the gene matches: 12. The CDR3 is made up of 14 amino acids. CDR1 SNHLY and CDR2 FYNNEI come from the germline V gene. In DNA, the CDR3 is TGTGCCACCAGCAGAGGGGGACAGGGGCTTGGCTACACCTTC. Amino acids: CATSRGGQGLGYTF.

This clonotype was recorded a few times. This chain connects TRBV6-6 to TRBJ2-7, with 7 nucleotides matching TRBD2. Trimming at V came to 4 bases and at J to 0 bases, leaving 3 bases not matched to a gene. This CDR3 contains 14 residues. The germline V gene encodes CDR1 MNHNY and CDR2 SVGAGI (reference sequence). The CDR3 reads CASSLRESSYEQYF. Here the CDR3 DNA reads TGTGCCAGCAGTTTGCGGGAGAGCTCCTACGAGCAGTACTTC.

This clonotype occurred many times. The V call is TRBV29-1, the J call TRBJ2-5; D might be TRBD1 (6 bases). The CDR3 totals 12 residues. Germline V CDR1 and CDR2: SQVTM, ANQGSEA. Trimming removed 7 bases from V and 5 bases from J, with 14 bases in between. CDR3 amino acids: CSAYRDAETQYF. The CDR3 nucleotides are TGCAGCGCCTACAGGGATGCGGAGACCCAGTACTTC.

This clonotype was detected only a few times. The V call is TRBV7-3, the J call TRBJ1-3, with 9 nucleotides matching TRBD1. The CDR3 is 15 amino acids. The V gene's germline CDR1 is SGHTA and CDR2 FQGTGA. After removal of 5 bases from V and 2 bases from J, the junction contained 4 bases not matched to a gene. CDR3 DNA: TGTGCCAGCAGCGGCACAGGGGGCACTGGAAACACCATATATTTT. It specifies CASSGTGGTGNTIYF.

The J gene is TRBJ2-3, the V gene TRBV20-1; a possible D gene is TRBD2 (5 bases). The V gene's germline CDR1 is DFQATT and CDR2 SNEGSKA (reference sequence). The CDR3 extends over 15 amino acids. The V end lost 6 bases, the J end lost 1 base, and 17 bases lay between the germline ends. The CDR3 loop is CSAGAAGDRTDTQYF. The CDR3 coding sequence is TGCAGTGCCGGAGCTGCCGGGGATCGCACAGATACGCAGTATTTT.

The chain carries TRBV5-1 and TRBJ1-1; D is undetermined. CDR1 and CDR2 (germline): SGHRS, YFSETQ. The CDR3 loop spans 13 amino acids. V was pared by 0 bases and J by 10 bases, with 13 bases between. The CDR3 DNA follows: TGCGCCAGCAGCTTGGCCCAGCCCTCGGGAGCTTTCTTT. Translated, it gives CASSLAQPSGAFF.

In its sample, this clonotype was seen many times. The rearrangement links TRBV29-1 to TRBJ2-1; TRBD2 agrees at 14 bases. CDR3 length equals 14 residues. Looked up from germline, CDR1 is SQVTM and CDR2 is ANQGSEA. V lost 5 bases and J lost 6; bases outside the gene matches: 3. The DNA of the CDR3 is TGCAGCGTTTCGGGGACTAGCGGGGGCAATGAGCAGTTCTTC. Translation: CSVSGTSGGNEQFF.